These 6 T cell receptor beta chains originate from one sample sequenced in a study of shared clonotypes between healthy human individuals. The table came from immunoSEQ multiplex PCR; TCRdb's copy has only in-frame clones and leaves some out. The sample holds 2 million to 3 million clones, about 92% seen once. The material sequenced was naive CD4+ T cells sorted from blood. The subset here: CD45RA+ positively selected. These receptors were collected from a young man in good health.

The gene calls are TRBV10-3 and TRBJ2-2; 8 nucleotides line up with TRBD1. The CDR3 contains 14 residues. Germline-derived CDR1 and CDR2 are ENHRY and SYGVKD. The junction had 1 base not matched to a gene; V was cut back by 7 bases and J by 0 bases. Here the CDR3 reads CAIKDRANTGELFF. The CDR3 coding sequence is TGTGCCATCAAGGACAGGGCGAACACCGGGGAGCTGTTTTTT.

The rearrangement joins TRBV19 to TRBJ2-3, with 15 bases aligning to TRBD2. CDR1 is LNHDA, CDR2 SQIVND, per germline (reference sequence). CDR3 length: 18 amino acids. J was trimmed by 3 bases and V by 4 bases; bases with no gene match: 8. As DNA, the CDR3 is TGTGCCAGTAGTACCAATGGACTAGCGGGAGGGCGAACAGATACGCAGTATTTT. This encodes CASSTNGLAGGRTDTQYF.

The chain couples TRBV6-5 to TRBJ1-4; D is uncertain. Germline CDR1 MNHEY, CDR2 SVGAGI. The V end was cut by 4 bases, the J end by 2 bases, with 11 bases between. There are 15 residues in the CDR3. CDR3 amino acids: CASSLRGITNEKLFF. CDR3 DNA: TGTGCCAGCAGTTTACGAGGGATTACTAATGAAAAACTGTTTTTT.

The V call is TRBV10-1, the J call TRBJ2-3; perhaps TRBD2 as D (7 bases). V was shortened by 4 bases and J by 5 bases, with 16 bases between the two germline ends. The CDR3 covers 15 residues. From germline, CDR1 is WNHNN and CDR2 SYGVQD (reference sequence). CDR3 residues: CASSGAGAGVDTQYF. The CDR3 coding sequence is TGCGCCAGCAGTGGGGCGGGAGCAGGGGTAGATACGCAGTATTTT.

The chain is built from TRBV28 and TRBJ2-4; no firm D call. The CDR3 sequence is 17 residues long. In germline, CDR1 is MDHEN, CDR2 SYDVKM. V was shortened by 1 base and J by 0 bases, with 13 bases between the two germline ends. CDR3 protein: CASSLFQHAIAKNIQYF. In DNA form, the CDR3 reads TGTGCCAGCAGTTTATTCCAACACGCGATAGCCAAAAACATTCAGTACTTC.

The rearrangement uses TRBV5-1 and TRBJ2-1; 9 positions match TRBD2. CDR1 is SGHRS and CDR2 is YFSETQ in the germline V gene. The CDR3 is 16 residues long. The V and J ends lost 2 bases and 1 base, in that order; junction bases with no gene match: 4. The CDR3 DNA reads as TGCGCCAGCAGCTTTATTAGCGGGAGATCCTACAATGAGCAGTTCTTC. Residues: CASSFISGRSYNEQFF.